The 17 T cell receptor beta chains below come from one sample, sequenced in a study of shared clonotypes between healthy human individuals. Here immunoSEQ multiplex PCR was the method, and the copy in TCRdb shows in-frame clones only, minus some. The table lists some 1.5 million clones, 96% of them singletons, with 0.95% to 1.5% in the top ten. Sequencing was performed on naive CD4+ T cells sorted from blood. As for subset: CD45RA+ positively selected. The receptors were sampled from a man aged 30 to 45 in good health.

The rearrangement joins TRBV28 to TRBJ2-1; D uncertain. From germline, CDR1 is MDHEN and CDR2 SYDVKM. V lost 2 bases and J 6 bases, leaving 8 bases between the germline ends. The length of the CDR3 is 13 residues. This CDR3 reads CASSLLNPNEQFF. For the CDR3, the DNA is TGTGCCAGCAGTTTACTAAATCCCAATGAGCAGTTCTTC.

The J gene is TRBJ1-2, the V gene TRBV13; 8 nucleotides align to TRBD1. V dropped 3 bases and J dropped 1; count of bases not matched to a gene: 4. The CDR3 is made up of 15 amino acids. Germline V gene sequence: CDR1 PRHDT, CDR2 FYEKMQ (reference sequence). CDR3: CASSLDRAINYGYTF. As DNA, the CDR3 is TGTGCCAGCAGCTTGGACAGGGCCATTAACTATGGCTACACCTTC.

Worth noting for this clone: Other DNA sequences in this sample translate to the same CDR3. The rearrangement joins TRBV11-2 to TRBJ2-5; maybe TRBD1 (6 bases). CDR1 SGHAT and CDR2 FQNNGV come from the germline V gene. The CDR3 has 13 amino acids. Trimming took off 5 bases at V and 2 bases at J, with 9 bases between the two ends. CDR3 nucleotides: TGTGCCAGCAGCCGCGGACAGCAAGAGACCCAGTACTTC. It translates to CASSRGQQETQYF.

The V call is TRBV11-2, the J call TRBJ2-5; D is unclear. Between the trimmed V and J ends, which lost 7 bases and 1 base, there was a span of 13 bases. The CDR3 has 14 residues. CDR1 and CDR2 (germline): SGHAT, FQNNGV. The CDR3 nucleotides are TGTGCCAGCACCCCTACTCGGAGCCAAGAGACCCAGTACTTC. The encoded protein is CASTPTRSQETQYF.

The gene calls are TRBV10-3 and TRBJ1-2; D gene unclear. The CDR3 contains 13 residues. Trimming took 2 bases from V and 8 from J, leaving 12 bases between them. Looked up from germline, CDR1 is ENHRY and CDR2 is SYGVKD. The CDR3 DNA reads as TGTGCCATCAGTGAGGAGGAGGTCTGGGGCTACACCTTC. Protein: CAISEEEVWGYTF.

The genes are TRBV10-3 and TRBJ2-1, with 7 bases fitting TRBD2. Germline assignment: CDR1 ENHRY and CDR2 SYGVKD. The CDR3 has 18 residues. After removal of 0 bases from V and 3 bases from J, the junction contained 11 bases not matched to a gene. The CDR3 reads CAISESKGSGRNYNEQFF. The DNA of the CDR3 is TGTGCCATCAGTGAGTCGAAGGGTAGCGGGCGGAACTACAATGAGCAGTTCTTC.

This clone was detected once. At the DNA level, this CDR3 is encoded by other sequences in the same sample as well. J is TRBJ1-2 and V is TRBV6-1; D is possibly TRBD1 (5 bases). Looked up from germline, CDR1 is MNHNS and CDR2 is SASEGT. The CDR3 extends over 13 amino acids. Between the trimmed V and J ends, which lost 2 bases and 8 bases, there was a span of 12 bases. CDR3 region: CASSESRPGGYTF. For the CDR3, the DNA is TGTGCCAGCAGTGAATCACGGCCAGGGGGCTACACCTTC.

CDR3 in amino acids: CASRAGYNEQFF. For the CDR3, the DNA is TGCGCCAGCAGGGCGGGATACAATGAGCAGTTCTTC. V gene TRBV5-1 combines with J gene TRBJ2-1, with D possibly being TRBD2 (6 bases). V was trimmed by 5 bases and J by 4 bases, leaving 7 bases between them. The CDR3 is made up of 12 amino acids. The V gene's germline CDR1 is SGHRS and CDR2 YFSETQ.

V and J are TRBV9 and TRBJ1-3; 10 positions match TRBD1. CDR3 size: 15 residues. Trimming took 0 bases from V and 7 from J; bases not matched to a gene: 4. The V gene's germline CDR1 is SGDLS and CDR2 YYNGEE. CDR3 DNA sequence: TGTGCCAGCAGCGTAGGGGTGGGACAGGGGAACACCATATATTTT. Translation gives CASSVGVGQGNTIYF. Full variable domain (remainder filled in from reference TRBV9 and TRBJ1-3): DSGVTQTPKHLITATGQRVTLRCSPRSGDLSVYWYQQSLDQGLQFLIQYYNGEERAKGNILERFSAQQFPDLHSELNLSSLELGDSALYFCASSVGVGQGNTIYFGEGSWLTVV.

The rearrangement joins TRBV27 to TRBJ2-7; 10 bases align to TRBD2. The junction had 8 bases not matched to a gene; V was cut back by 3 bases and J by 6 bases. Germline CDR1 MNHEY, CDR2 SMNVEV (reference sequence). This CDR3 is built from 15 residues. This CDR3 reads CASSFTSGRAFEQYF. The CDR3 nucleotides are TGTGCCAGCAGTTTCACGAGCGGGAGGGCCTTCGAGCAGTACTTC.

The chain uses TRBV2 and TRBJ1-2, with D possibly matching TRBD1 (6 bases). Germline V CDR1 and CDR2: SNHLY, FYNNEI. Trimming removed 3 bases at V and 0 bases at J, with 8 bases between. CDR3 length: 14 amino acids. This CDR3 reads CASSDRGANYGYTF. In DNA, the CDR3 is TGTGCCAGCAGTGACAGGGGAGCTAACTATGGCTACACCTTC. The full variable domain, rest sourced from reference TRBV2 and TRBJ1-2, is EPEVTQTPSHQVTQMGQEVILRCVPISNHLYFYWYRQILGQKVEFLVSFYNNEISEKSEIFDDQFSVERPDGSNFTLKIRSTKLEDSAMYFCASSDRGANYGYTFGSGTRLTVV.

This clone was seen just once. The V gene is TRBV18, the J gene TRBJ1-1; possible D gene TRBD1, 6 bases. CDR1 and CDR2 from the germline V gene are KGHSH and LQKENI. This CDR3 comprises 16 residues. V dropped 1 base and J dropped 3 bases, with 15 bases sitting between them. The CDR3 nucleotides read TGTGCCAGCTCACCACTGGGGGCCGGAAAGTACACTGAAGCTTTCTTT. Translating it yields CASSPLGAGKYTEAFF.

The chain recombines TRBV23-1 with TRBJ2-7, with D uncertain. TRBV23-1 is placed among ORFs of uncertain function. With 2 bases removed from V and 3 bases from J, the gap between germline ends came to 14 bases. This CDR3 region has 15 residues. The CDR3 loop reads CASSQKYTLFYEQYF. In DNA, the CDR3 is TGCGCCAGCAGTCAAAAATACACTCTTTTCTACGAGCAGTACTTC.

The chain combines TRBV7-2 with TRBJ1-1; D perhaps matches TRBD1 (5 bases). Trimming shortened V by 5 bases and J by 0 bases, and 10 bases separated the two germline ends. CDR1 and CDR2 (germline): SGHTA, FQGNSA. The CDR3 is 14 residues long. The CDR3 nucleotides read TGTGCCAGCAGCAACCAGGGCATGAACACTGAAGCTTTCTTT. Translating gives CASSNQGMNTEAFF.

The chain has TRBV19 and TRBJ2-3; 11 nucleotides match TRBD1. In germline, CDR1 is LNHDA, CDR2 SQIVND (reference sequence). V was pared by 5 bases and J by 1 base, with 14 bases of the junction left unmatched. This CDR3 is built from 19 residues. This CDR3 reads CASSSPGQGGFWGTDTQYF. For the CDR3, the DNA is TGTGCCAGTAGTTCCCCGGGACAGGGGGGGTTTTGGGGCACAGATACGCAGTATTTT.

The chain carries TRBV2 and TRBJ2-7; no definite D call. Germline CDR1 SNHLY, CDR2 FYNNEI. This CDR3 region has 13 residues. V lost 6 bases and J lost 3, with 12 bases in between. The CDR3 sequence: CASSFSLYYEQYF. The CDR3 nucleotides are TGTGCCAGCAGCTTCTCCTTATACTACGAGCAGTACTTC.

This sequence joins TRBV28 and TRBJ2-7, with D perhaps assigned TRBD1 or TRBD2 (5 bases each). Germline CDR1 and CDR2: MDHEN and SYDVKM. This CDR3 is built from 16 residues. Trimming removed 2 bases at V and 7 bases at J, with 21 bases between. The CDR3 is CASSLDLGAGTGEQYF. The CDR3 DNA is TGTGCCAGCAGTTTAGATTTAGGGGCGGGCACTGGGGAGCAGTACTTC.